Each of the 5 T cell receptor beta chains below was sequenced from the same sample in a study of blood T cell repertoires in COVID-19. Some clones are missing from TCRdb's copy, which holds only in-frame ones; the method was immunoSEQ multiplex PCR. The table shows around 190,000 clones, with roughly four fifths occurring only once. Sequencing used peripheral blood. All receptors come from an older woman with COVID-19, enrolled during active disease.

This clone was seen only once. The chain recombines TRBV2 with TRBJ2-3, with TRBD2 identical over 11 bases. Losses at the gene ends were 7 bases for V and 8 bases for J; bases not matched to a gene: 20. Germline lookup yields CDR1 SNHLY and CDR2 FYNNEI. The CDR3 covers 18 residues. The CDR3 coding sequence is TGTGCCAGCAACCCGGTGAATCTAGCGGGAGGTGAAACGGGTACGCAGTATTTT. The encoded protein is CASNPVNLAGGETGTQYF.

This clone was seen only a few times. V is TRBV5-1 and J is TRBJ2-7; TRBD2 agrees at 8 bases. The CDR3 is 15 amino acids. Per germline, CDR1 SGHRS and CDR2 YFSETQ. The J segment lost 0 bases and the V segment lost 4 bases, leaving 6 bases of the junction unmatched. CDR3 protein: CASSLTSGNSYEQYF. The CDR3 DNA sequence: TGCGCCAGCAGCCTTACTAGCGGCAACTCCTACGAGCAGTACTTC.

This clone showed up just a few times. The chain couples TRBV4-3 to TRBJ2-1, with 10 nucleotides matching TRBD2. Germline V gene sequence: CDR1 LGHNA, CDR2 YSLEER. J was trimmed by 9 bases and V by 0 bases; bases with no gene match: 14. This CDR3 has 18 residues. CDR3 amino acids: CASSQDYPPSGRPGEQFF. As DNA, the CDR3 is TGCGCCAGCAGCCAAGATTACCCCCCTAGCGGGAGACCCGGTGAGCAGTTCTTC.

This clone was observed a single time. The V gene is TRBV11-2, the J gene TRBJ1-1, with no clear D. The V gene lost 1 base and the J gene lost 1 base, with 7 bases spanning the gap. The CDR3 covers 14 residues. Germline V gene sequence: CDR1 SGHAT, CDR2 FQNNGV. The CDR3 DNA follows: TGTGCCAGCAGCTTAGTCGGCGGGAACACTGAAGCTTTCTTT. Translation: CASSLVGGNTEAFF.

The chain joins TRBV5-1 to TRBJ1-5; D is possibly TRBD1 (5 bases). Germline V gene lookup returns CDR1 SGHRS and CDR2 YFSETQ. This CDR3 spans 17 amino acids. Trimming removed 4 bases from V and 0 bases from J, with 17 bases in between. Written as DNA, the CDR3 is TGCGCCAGCAGCCCAACCTCGACAGCCGGTAGCAATCAGCCCCAGCATTTT. It translates to CASSPTSTAGSNQPQHF.